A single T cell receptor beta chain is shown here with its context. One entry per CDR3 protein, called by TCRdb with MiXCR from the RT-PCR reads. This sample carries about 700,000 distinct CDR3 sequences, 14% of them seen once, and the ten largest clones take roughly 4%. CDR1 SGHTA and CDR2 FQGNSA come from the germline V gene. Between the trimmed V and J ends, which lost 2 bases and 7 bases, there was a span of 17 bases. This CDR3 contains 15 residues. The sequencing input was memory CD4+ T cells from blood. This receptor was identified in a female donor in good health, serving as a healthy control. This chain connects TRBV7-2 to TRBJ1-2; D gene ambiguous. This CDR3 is CASSLYNSQTGGYTF. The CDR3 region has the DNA TGTGCCAGCAGCTTATATAACTCACAAACGGGTGGCTACACCTTC.